This TCR beta chain was identified in a study of control samples from healthy donors and cancer patients. This CDR3 comprises 16 residues. CDR1 and CDR2 from the germline V gene are SGHRS and YFSETQ. Trimming took off 0 bases at V and 4 bases at J, with 15 bases between the two ends. TCRdb keeps only in-frame clones here, not all; method: immunoSEQ multiplex PCR. The sample carries some 79,000 clones, roughly 84% recorded once. Sequencing was done on a sample of blood. The sequence was obtained from a woman between 45 and 65 years old in good health. The chain couples TRBV5-1 to TRBJ2-3; D is perhaps TRBD2 (7 bases). The CDR3: CASSLARGGVSDTQYF. Written as DNA, the CDR3 is TGCGCCAGCAGCTTGGCACGAGGGGGGGTTTCAGATACGCAGTATTTT.